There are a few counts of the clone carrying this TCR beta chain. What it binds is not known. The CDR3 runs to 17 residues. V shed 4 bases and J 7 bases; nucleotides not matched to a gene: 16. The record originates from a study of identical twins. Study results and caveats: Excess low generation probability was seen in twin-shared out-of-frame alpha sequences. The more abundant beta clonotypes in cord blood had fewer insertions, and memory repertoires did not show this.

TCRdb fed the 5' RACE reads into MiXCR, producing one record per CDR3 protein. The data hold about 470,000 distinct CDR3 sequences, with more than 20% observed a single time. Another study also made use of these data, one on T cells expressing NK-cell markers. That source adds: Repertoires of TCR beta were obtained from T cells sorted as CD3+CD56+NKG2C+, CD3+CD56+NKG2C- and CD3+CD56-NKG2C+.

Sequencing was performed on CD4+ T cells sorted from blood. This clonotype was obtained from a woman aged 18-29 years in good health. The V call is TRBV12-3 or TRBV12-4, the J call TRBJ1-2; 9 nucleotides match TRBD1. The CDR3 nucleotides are TGTGCCAGCAGTTCACACCCCGGGACAGGGACCCTTGGTGGCTACACCTTC. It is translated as CASSSHPGTGTLGGYTF.